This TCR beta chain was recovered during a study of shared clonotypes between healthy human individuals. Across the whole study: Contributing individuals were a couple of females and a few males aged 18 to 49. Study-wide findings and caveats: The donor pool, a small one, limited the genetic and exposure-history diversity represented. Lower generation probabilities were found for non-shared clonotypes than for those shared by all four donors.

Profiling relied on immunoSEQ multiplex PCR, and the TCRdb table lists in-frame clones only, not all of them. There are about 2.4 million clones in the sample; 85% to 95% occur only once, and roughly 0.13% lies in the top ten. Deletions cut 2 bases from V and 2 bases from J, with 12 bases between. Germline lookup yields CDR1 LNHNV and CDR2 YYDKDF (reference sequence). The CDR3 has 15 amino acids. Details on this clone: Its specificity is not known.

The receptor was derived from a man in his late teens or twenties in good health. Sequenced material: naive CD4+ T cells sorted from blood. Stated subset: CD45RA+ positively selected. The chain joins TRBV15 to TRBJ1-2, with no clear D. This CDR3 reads CATSRNPGGNYGYTF. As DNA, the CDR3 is TGTGCCACCAGCAGAAATCCGGGTGGGAACTATGGCTACACCTTC.